This T cell receptor beta chain was identified in a study of T cells after yellow fever vaccination. At the level of the study: Where fractions had low cell numbers, libraries were prepared from them with the SMART-Seq v4 Ultra Low Input RNA kit. The study's findings and limits: Contaminants from the bulk population, in the form of abundant clonotypes, could be found in FACS-sorted repertoires. Weaker overall, the secondary response nonetheless peaked faster (day 5 versus 15).

Germline CDR1 reads LGHDT; CDR2 reads YNNKEL (reference sequence). Unmatched junction bases numbered 9, after V lost 1 base and J lost 7 bases. The CDR3 spans 16 residues. This clonotype was found a few times. Its matching antigen is unknown. TCR cDNA, made by 5'RACE template switching, carried an added universal primer site and UMIs. Each CDR3 protein gets one entry after TCRdb re-called the 5' RACE reads with MiXCR. Of about 630,000 distinct CDR3 sequences listed, roughly an eighth were seen once; the top ten hold approximately 15%. Material: PBMCs, obtained on the day of the yellow fever booster vaccination. This receptor was identified in a man under 40 who received the YFV17D yellow fever vaccine. V usage is TRBV3-1 and J usage is TRBJ2-7; 11 positions agree with TRBD2. Here the CDR3 reads CASSQARLAGSWEQYF. CDR3 coding DNA: TGTGCCAGCAGCCAAGCCCGACTAGCGGGAAGCTGGGAGCAGTACTTC.